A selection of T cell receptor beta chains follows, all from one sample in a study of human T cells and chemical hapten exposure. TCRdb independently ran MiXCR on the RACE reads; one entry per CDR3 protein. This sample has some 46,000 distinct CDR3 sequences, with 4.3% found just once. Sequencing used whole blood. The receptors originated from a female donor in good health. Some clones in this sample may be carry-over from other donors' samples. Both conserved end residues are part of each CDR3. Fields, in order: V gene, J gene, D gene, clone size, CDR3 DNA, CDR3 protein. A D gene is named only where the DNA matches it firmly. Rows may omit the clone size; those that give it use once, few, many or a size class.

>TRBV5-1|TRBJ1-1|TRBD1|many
TGCGCCAGCAGCTTGGTTCCTGGCAGGGGGCCCGCGGCGGCTGAAGCTTTCTTT
CASSLVPGRGPAAAEAFF
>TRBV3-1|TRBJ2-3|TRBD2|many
TGTGCCAGCAGCCCCGAACGCGGGGGGAGCACAGATACGCAGTATTTT
CASSPERGGSTDTQYF
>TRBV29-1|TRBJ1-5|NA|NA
TGCAGCGTTTCCTTAGGAGGGGGTCACCGTCAGCCCCAGCATTTT
CSVSLGGGHRQPQHF
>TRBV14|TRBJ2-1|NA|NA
TGTGCCAGCAGCCAAGAGGAGGGGGCCTGGTTTCGGTCCTACAATGAGCAGTTCTTC
CASSQEEGAWFRSYNEQFF
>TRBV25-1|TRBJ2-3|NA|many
TGTGCCAGCAGTGAATTCAAGCTAGGGGGAACAGATACGCAGTATTTT
CASSEFKLGGTDTQYF
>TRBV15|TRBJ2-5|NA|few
TGTGCCACCAGCAGAGATACTAGGAACCAAGAGACCCAGTACTTC
CATSRDTRNQETQYF
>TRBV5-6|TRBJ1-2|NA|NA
TGTGCCAGCAAAGGGCTGGGCTATGGCTACACCTTC
CASKGLGYGYTF
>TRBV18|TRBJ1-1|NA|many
TGTGCCAGCTCATATCGGCTCACTGAAGCTTTCTTT
CASSYRLTEAFF
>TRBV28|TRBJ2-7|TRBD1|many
TGTGCCAGCAGCCCAGAACCGGGACAGTCCTACGAGCAGTACTTC
CASSPEPGQSYEQYF
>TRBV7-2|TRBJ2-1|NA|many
TGTGCCAGCAGCTTAGGGGGGAGGGAGCAGTTCTTC
CASSLGGREQFF
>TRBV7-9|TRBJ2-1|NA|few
TGTGCCAGCAGCTCCGGGCCGGGGGCGGCCTACAATGAGCAGTTCTTC
CASSSGPGAAYNEQFF
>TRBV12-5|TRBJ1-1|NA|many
TGTGCTAGTGGTTTGGAACAGGGTTGGGCCACTGAAGCTTTCTTT
CASGLEQGWATEAFF
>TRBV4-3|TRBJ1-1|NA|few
TGCGCCAGCAGCCAAGATCAGGAAAGACCCACTGAAGCTTTCTTT
CASSQDQERPTEAFF
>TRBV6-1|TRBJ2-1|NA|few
TGTGCCAGCAGTGATGGCAGTTCTAACTACAATGAGCAGTTCTTC
CASSDGSSNYNEQFF
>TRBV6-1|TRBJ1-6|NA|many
TGTGCCAGCAGTGAGAAGGGGAGGTATAATTCACCCCTCCACTTT
CASSEKGRYNSPLHF
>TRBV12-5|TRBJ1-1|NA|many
TGTGCTAGTGGTTTGTTCAGAATTGAAGCTTTCTTT
CASGLFRIEAFF
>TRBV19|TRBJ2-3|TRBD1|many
TGTGCCAGTAGTATAGCTCCGGGACAGGGAGTCGGACGCACAGATACGCAGTATTTT
CASSIAPGQGVGRTDTQYF
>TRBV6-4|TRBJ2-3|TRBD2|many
TGTGCCAGCAGTCTGGGACTAGCAGGGGGCACAGATACGCAGTATTTT
CASSLGLAGGTDTQYF
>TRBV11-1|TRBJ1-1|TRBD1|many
TGTGCCAGCAGCTTCCAAACAGGGGGCGCGTACACTGAAGCTTTCTTT
CASSFQTGGAYTEAFF
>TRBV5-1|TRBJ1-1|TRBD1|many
TGCGCCAGCAGCTTGGTGGCAGGGGGCGCGGGCGGCACTGAAGCTTTCTTT
CASSLVAGGAGGTEAFF
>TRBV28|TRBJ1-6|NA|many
TGTGCCAGCAGAGGGGGTCGAGGTAGATACTCACCCCTCCACTTT
CASRGGRGRYSPLHF
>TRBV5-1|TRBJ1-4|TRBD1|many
TGCGCCAGCAGCTTGGTCTTCGGGACAGGCCGAACTAATGAAAAACTGTTTTTT
CASSLVFGTGRTNEKLFF
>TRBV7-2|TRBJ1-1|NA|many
TGTGCCAGCAGCTTTTTGAGGACTGAAGCTTTCTTT
CASSFLRTEAFF
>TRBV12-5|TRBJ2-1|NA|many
TGTGCTAGTGGACAAATAACCGGGACTCCCTTCTCCTACAATGAGCAGTTCTTC
CASGQITGTPFSYNEQFF
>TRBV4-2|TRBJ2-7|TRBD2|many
TGTGCCAGCCGTAGGGTGCCTAGCGGTCGAGACGAGCAGTACTTC
CASRRVPSGRDEQYF
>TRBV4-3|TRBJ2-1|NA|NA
TGCGCCAGCAGCCAAGACGGAAACTCCTACAATGAGCAGTTCTTC
CASSQDGNSYNEQFF
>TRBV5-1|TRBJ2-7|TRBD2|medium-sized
TGCGCCAGCAGCGATGCGGGGGTCAACTCCTACGAGCAGTACTTC
CASSDAGVNSYEQYF
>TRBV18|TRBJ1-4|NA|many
TGTGCCAGCTCAGAGATACGGGCTAATGAAAAACTGTTTTTT
CASSEIRANEKLFF
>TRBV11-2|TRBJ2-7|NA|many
TGTGCCAGCAGCTTAGTAGGGAATCGGCGCGAGCAGTACTTC
CASSLVGNRREQYF
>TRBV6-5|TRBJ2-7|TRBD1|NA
TGTGCCAGCAGTTACGGGACAGGGGGCCACGAGCAGTACTTC
CASSYGTGGHEQYF
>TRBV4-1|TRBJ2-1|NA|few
TGCGCCAGCAGCCAAGATGAGTATAGACTGCGGGGAGACAATGAGCAGTTCTTC
CASSQDEYRLRGDNEQFF
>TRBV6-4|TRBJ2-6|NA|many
TGTGCCAGCAGTGACCAGACAGACTCTGGGGCCAACGTCCTGACTTTC
CASSDQTDSGANVLTF
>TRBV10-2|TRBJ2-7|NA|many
TGCGCCAGCAGCGGGGGCTCCGAGCAGTACTTC
CASSGGSEQYF
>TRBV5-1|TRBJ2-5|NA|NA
TGCGCCAGCAGCTCGGGACATGGAATGGGAGAGACCCAGTACTTC
CASSSGHGMGETQYF
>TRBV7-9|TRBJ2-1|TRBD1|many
TGTGCCAGCAGGCTTCACTTACCCGGGACAGGGGGGAACAATGAGCAGTTCTTC
CASRLHLPGTGGNNEQFF
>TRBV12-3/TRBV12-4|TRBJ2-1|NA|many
TGTGCCAGCAGCCCAGAGGGCCAGAGGAATGAGCAGTTCTTC
CASSPEGQRNEQFF
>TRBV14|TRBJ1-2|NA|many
TGTGCCAGCAGCCAAGCTCTCTTCTATGGCTACACCTTC
CASSQALFYGYTF
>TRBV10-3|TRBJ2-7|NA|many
TGTGCCATCAGGGGGGGTACCTCGTCCTACGAGCAGTACTTC
CAIRGGTSSYEQYF
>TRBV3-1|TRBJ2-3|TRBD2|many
TGTGCCAGCAGCCACCCGGCGGGAGGAACAGATACGCAGTATTTT
CASSHPAGGTDTQYF